What follows are 3 T cell receptor beta chains derived from one specimen sequenced in a study of blood T cells in healthy people across ages (dated by TCRdb to about 2015). Libraries were made using 5' RACE. A second roughly 6 to 11 cycle PCR used a sample-barcoded 5' primer and a J-beta primer mix. TCRdb redid the processing of the public reads, applying fastp at Q25 and MiXCR, and retained in-frame beta chains. Rows are combined by CDR3 protein, so each entry shows the most common genes and DNA. The sample table records 1.5 million to 2 million distinct CDR3 sequences; around 42% of these occur just once. The top ten constitute roughly 23% of the sample. The specimen was blood. The receptors shown here come from a human donor in good health.

This clonotype was observed a handful of times. The chain employs TRBV27 and TRBJ1-1, with a weak D call TRBD1 (5 bases). Trimming stripped 0 bases from V and 6 bases from J, with 8 bases between. The CDR3 is 13 amino acids. The germline V gene has CDR1 MNHEY and CDR2 SMNVEV (reference sequence). The CDR3 nucleotides read TGTGCCAGCAGTTTATCGTGGGGGGCTGAAGCTTTCTTT. Translating it yields CASSLSWGAEAFF.

Remarks on this clonotype: An end of the junction does not agree with germline; a read error may underlie this. V is TRBV5-1 and J is TRBJ1-1; TRBD1 aligns across 9 bases. CDR3 length: 14 residues. The germline V gene has CDR1 SGHRS and CDR2 YFSETQ. The CDR3 DNA sequence: TGCGCCAGCAGCGGTTACAGGGGGCGGACTGGAGCTTTCTTT. Amino acids: CASSGYRGRTGAFF.

The chain has TRBV12-3 or TRBV12-4 and TRBJ1-2; TRBD1 aligns across 7 bases. The CDR3 covers 14 residues. With 5 bases clipped from V and 13 bases from J, the junction kept 16 bases outside the gene matches. CDR3 sequence (DNA): TGTGCCAGCAGTCCCCGGACAGGCCCCCACTATGGCACCTTC. It encodes CASSPRTGPHYGTF.